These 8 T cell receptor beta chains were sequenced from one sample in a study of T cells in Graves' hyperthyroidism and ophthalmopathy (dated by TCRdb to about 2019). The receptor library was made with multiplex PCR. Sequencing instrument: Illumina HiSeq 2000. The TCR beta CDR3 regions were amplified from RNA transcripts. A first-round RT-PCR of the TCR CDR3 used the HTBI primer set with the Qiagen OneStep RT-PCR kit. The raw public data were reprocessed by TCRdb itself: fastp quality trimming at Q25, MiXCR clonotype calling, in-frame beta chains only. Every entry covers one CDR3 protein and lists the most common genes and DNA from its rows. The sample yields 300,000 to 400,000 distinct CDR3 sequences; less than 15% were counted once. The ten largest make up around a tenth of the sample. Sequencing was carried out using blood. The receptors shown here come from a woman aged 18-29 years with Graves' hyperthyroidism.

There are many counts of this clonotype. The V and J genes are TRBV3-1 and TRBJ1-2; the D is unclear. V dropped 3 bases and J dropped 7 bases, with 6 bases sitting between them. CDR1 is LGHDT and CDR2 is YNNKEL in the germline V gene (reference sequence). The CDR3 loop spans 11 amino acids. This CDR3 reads CASSQGSGYTF. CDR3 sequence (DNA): TGTGCCAGCAGCCAGGGGAGTGGCTACACCTTC.

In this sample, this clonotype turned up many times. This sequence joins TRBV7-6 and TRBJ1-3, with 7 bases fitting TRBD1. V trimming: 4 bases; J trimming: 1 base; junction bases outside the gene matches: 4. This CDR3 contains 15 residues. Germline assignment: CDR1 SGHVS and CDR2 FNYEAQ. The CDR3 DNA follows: TGTGCCAGCAGCTCGGGCAGGGGGTCTGGAAACACCATATATTTT. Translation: CASSSGRGSGNTIYF.

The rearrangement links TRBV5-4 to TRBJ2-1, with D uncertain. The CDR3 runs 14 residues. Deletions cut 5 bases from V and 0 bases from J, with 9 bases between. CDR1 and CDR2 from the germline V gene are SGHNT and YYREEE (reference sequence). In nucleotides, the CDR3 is TGTGCCAGCAGGGCCTTGAGCTCCTACAATGAGCAGTTCTTC. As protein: CASRALSSYNEQFF.

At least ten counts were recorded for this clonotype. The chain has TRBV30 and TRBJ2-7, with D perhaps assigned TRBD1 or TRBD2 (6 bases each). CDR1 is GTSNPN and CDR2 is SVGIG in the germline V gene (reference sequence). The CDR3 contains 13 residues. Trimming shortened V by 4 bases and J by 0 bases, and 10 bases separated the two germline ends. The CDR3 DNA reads TGTGCCTGGATTGGGGGGCCCTCCTACGAGCAGTACTTC. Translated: CAWIGGPSYEQYF.

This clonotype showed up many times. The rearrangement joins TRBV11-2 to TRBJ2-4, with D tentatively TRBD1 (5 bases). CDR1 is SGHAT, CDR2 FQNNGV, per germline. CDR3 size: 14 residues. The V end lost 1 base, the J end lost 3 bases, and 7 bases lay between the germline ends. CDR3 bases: TGTGCCAGCAGCTTAGCGCAGGGCAAAAACATTCAGTACTTC. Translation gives CASSLAQGKNIQYF. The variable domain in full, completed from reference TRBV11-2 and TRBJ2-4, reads EAGVAQSPRYKIIEKRQSVAFWCNPISGHATLYWYQQILGQGPKLLIQFQNNGVVDDSQLPKDRFSAERLKGVDSTLKIQPAKLEDSAVYLCASSLAQGKNIQYFGAGTRLSVL.

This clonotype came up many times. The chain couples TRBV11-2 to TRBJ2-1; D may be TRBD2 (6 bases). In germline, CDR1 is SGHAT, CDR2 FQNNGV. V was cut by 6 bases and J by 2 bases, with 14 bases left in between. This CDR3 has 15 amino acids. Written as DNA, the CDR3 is TGTGCCAGCAGTTCTGGAGTAGCGGCCTACAATGAGCAGTTCTTC. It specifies CASSSGVAAYNEQFF. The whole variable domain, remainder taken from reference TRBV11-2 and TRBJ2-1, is EAGVAQSPRYKIIEKRQSVAFWCNPISGHATLYWYQQILGQGPKLLIQFQNNGVVDDSQLPKDRFSAERLKGVDSTLKIQPAKLEDSAVYLCASSSGVAAYNEQFFGPGTRLTVL.

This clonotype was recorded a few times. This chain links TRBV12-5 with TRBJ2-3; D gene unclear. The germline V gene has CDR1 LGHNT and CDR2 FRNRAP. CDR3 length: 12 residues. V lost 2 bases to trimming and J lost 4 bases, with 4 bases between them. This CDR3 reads CASGLPSDTQYF. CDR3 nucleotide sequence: TGTGCTAGTGGTTTGCCCTCAGATACGCAGTATTTT.

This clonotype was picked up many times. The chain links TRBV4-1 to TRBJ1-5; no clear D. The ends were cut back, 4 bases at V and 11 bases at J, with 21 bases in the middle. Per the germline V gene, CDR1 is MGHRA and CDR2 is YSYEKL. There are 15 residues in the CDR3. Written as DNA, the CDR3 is TGCGCCAGCAGCCCAGTAAGTAGGCGTACAGAAGCCCAGCATTTT. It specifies CASSPVSRRTEAQHF.